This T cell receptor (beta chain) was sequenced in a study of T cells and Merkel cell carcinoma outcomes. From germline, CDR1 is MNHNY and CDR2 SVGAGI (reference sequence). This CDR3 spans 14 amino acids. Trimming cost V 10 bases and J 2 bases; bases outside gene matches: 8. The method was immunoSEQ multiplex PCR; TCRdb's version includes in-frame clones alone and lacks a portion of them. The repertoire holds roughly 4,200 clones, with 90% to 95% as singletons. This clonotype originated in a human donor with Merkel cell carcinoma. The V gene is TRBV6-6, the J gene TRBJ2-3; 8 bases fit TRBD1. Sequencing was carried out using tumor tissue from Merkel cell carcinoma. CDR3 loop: CATGQGFVTDTQYF. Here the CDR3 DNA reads TGTGCCACCGGACAGGGCTTCGTCACAGATACGCAGTATTTT.